This T cell receptor (beta chain) was recovered during a study of blood T cell repertoires in COVID-19. Background on the study: Samples came from the United States, Italy and Spain, spanning acute and convalescent COVID-19. The cDNA or gDNA used as material had been derived from T cells, B-cell-depleted T cells, or PBMCs.

CDR3 size: 14 residues. The germline V gene encodes CDR1 LGHNA and CDR2 YSLEER. The V segment lost 6 bases and the J segment 1 base; nucleotides outside the gene matches: 5. How the authors handled the data: Amplifying reference gene primers gave estimates of nucleated cell counts. Using immunoSEQ multiplex PCR, the repertoire was profiled, and TCRdb retains in-frame clones only, with some absent. V and J calls and clone size are given by that table; D and trimming were obtained from the DNA. The table includes about 67,000 clones, more than 75% detected once. The chain carries TRBV4-3 and TRBJ1-1, with 7 nucleotides matching TRBD1. The clonotype comes from a woman aged 55-69 years with acute or convalescent COVID-19. The sample was peripheral blood. CDR3 in DNA: TGCGCCAGCAGTCTAAGACAGGGGAACACTGAAGCTTTCTTT. Encoded protein: CASSLRQGNTEAFF.